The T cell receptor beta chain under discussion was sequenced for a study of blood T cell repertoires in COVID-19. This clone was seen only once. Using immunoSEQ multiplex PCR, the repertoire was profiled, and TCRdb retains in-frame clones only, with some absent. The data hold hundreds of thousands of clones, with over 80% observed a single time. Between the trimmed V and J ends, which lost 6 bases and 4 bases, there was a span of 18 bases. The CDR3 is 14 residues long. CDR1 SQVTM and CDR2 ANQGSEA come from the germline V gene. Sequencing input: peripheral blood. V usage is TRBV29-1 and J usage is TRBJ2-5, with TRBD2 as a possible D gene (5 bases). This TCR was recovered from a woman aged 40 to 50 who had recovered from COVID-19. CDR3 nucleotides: TGCAGCGTGGCCCTCGCGGGCTGGGGAGAGACCCAGTACTTC. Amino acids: CSVALAGWGETQYF.